One and the same sample provided the 25 T cell receptor beta chains below, sequenced in a study of shared clonotypes between healthy human individuals. This table comes from immunoSEQ multiplex PCR, and its TCRdb copy is limited to in-frame clones, with some not included. The repertoire consists of roughly 400,000 clones, with around 96% occurring once and the leading ten covering around 0.32%. Input material: memory CD8+ T cells sorted from blood. Documented subset: CD45RO+ cells pooled with CCR7-negative TemRA cells. The receptors stem from a man aged 30-40 years in good health.

The J gene is TRBJ2-1, the V gene TRBV7-9; D is possibly TRBD2 (5 bases). This CDR3 is built from 13 residues. Germline CDR1 SEHNR, CDR2 FQNEAQ (reference sequence). The V and J ends lost 5 bases and 8 bases respectively, with 13 bases between them. DNA of the CDR3: TGTGCCAGCAGCCCGACCAGCGGCGATGAGCAGTTCTTC. It is translated as CASSPTSGDEQFF.

With regard to this clone: No conserved phenylalanine or tryptophan ends this CDR3, so it is likely a read error. The limits of the CDR3 on the DNA are not certain, so only TCRdb's listed CDR3 is given. The V and J genes are TRBV5-1 and TRBJ2-3; the DNA was not compared with TRBD2, the D call given in the table. From germline, CDR1 is SGHRS and CDR2 YFSETQ. The CDR3 spans 11 amino acids, including both terminal residues. CDR3 loop: CASSLGLAGGG.

The J gene is TRBJ2-1, the V gene TRBV5-1; TRBD2 matches 13 bases. CDR3 length: 16 residues. The V and J ends lost 5 bases and 5 bases, in that order; junction bases with no gene match: 7. Germline CDR1 SGHRS, CDR2 YFSETQ. CDR3 sequence: CASRRTSGSIDNEQFF. CDR3 nucleotides: TGCGCCAGCAGGCGGACTAGCGGGAGTATCGACAATGAGCAGTTCTTC.

CDR3 sequence reads: CASSFGLEGPQHF. The CDR3 coding sequence is TGTGCCAGCAGCTTCGGCCTGGAGGGGCCCCAGCATTTT. This rearrangement joins TRBV5-6 to TRBJ1-5; D remains ambiguous. V was clipped by 2 bases and J by 9 bases, with 12 bases between them. The CDR3 is 13 amino acids. Germline V gene lookup returns CDR1 SGHDT and CDR2 YYEEEE.

On this clone itself: Other DNA sequences within the sample encode an identical CDR3. The rearrangement uses TRBV27 and TRBJ2-1; D may be TRBD2 (6 bases). The CDR3 runs 13 residues. V was clipped by 2 bases and J by 4 bases, with 6 bases between them. Per the germline V gene, CDR1 is MNHEY and CDR2 is SMNVEV (reference sequence). The DNA of the CDR3 is TGTGCCAGCAGTTTAGCGGGGTACAATGAGCAGTTCTTC. Amino acid sequence: CASSLAGYNEQFF.

J is TRBJ1-3 and V is TRBV5-1; D is ambiguous. V was clipped by 0 bases and J by 3 bases, with 7 bases between them. CDR3 length: 14 residues. Germline V gene lookup returns CDR1 SGHRS and CDR2 YFSETQ. The CDR3 reads CASSLEAFGNTIYF. The CDR3 region has the DNA TGCGCCAGCAGCTTGGAGGCGTTTGGAAACACCATATATTTT.

The chain has TRBV5-1 and TRBJ2-1; 9 nucleotides align to TRBD2. The V segment lost 0 bases and the J segment 6 bases; nucleotides outside the gene matches: 4. The CDR3 spans 15 residues. CDR1 and CDR2 from the germline V gene are SGHRS and YFSETQ. Here the CDR3 DNA reads TGCGCCAGCAGCTTGGATAGCGGGAGTTCCAATGAGCAGTTCTTC. Its protein is CASSLDSGSSNEQFF.

The chain combines TRBV6-6 with TRBJ1-3; D is ambiguous. Germline lookup yields CDR1 MNHNY and CDR2 SVGAGI (reference sequence). CDR3 length: 11 amino acids. V was clipped by 11 bases and J by 4 bases, with 9 bases between them. This CDR3 reads CAGRSGNTIYF. For the CDR3, the DNA is TGTGCCGGTCGATCCGGAAACACCATATATTTT.

The CDR3 reads CASSLNGQGRGEKLFF. CDR3 DNA sequence: TGCGCCAGCAGCTTGAATGGACAGGGCCGGGGTGAAAAACTGTTTTTT. V is TRBV5-1 and J is TRBJ1-4, with 8 bases aligning to TRBD1. Germline lookup yields CDR1 SGHRS and CDR2 YFSETQ. This CDR3 is 16 amino acids long. With V trimmed by 1 base and J by 7 bases, 9 bases remained unmatched.

This clone was observed a single time. The genes are TRBV7-3 and TRBJ2-3; D uncertain. Germline CDR1 reads SGHTA; CDR2 reads FQGTGA. This CDR3 comprises 13 residues. The V and J ends lost 3 bases and 4 bases respectively, with 8 bases between them. The chain's CDR3 is CASSFTRADTQYF. CDR3 nucleotide sequence: TGTGCCAGCAGCTTTACTCGCGCAGATACGCAGTATTTT. Full variable domain (outside the CDR3, taken from reference TRBV7-3 and TRBJ2-3): GAGVSQTPSNKVTEKGKYVELRCDPISGHTALYWYRQSLGQGPEFLIYFQGTGAADDSGLPNDRFFAVRPEGSVSTLKIQRTERGDSAVYLCASSFTRADTQYFGPGTRLTVL.

This chain connects TRBV5-1 to TRBJ2-1, with D possibly matching TRBD1 (5 bases). CDR3 size: 15 residues. V lost 0 bases and J lost 7, with 14 bases in between. Germline CDR1 reads SGHRS; CDR2 reads YFSETQ. CDR3 residues: CASSLEGISSNEQFF. In DNA, the CDR3 is TGCGCCAGCAGCTTGGAGGGGATAAGTAGTAATGAGCAGTTCTTC.

The chain carries TRBV6-1 and TRBJ1-5, with D unclear. Trimming took 4 bases from V and 0 from J, leaving 10 bases between them. The CDR3 consists of 15 residues. Germline loops: CDR1 MNHNS, CDR2 SASEGT. The CDR3 protein is CASSAKTLSNQPQHF. For the CDR3, the DNA is TGTGCCAGCAGTGCTAAGACACTTAGCAATCAGCCCCAGCATTTT.

The chain couples TRBV29-1 to TRBJ1-1, with TRBD1 matching 9 bases. From germline, CDR1 is SQVTM and CDR2 ANQGSEA. The CDR3 totals 14 residues. Trimming removed 4 bases from V and 10 bases from J; junction bases left unmatched: 13. The CDR3 bases are TGCAGCGTTGCCCCCCTACAGGGGGCATTAGGAGCTTTCTTT. Translated: CSVAPLQGALGAFF. Complete variable domain (other parts from reference TRBV29-1 and TRBJ1-1): SAVISQKPSRDICQRGTSLTIQCQVDSQVTMMFWYRQQPGQSLTLIATANQGSEATYESGFVIDKFPISRPNLTFSTLTVSNMSPEDSSIYLCSVAPLQGALGAFFGQGTRLTVV.

CDR3 nucleotides: TGTGCCAGCTCAGAGGGGTTTAGGGAGACCCAGTACTTC. Translating gives CASSEGFRETQYF. The chain employs TRBV9 and TRBJ2-5; either TRBD1 or TRBD2 may supply D (5 bases each). Per germline, CDR1 SGDLS and CDR2 YYNGEE. The CDR3 loop spans 13 amino acids. Trimming cost V 7 bases and J 5 bases, with 15 bases left between them.

The J gene is TRBJ1-3, the V gene TRBV6-6; maybe TRBD1 (5 bases). Germline V gene data show CDR1 as MNHNY and CDR2 as SVGAGI (reference sequence). There are 15 residues in the CDR3. With 5 bases removed from V and 0 bases from J, the gap between germline ends came to 11 bases. The CDR3 here is CASSPGKGSGNTIYF. The CDR3 DNA sequence: TGTGCCAGCAGTCCAGGGAAAGGCTCTGGAAACACCATATATTTT.

The chain joins TRBV10-3 to TRBJ1-3, with a weak D call TRBD1 (6 bases). CDR3 length equals 18 residues. V lost 6 bases, J lost 0 bases, and 21 bases lay in between. In germline, CDR1 is ENHRY, CDR2 SYGVKD. The DNA for the CDR3 is TGTGCCATCAGCGAAATTAGTATCAGGGGAACCTCTGGAAACACCATATATTTT. Translation: CAISEISIRGTSGNTIYF.

Note on this clone: Other DNA sequences in this sample translate to the same CDR3. This sequence joins TRBV28 and TRBJ1-2; 8 bases line up with TRBD1. CDR1 and CDR2 from the germline V gene are MDHEN and SYDVKM. This CDR3 has 12 residues. The J segment lost 5 bases and the V segment lost 5 bases, leaving 1 base of the junction unmatched. The CDR3 sequence is CASSTGGYGYTF. The CDR3 DNA follows: TGTGCCAGCAGTACAGGGGGGTATGGCTACACCTTC.

The V and J genes are TRBV6-5 and TRBJ1-1, with TRBD1 as a possible D gene (6 bases). The length of the CDR3 is 15 residues. Trimming stripped 5 bases from V and 1 base from J, with 14 bases between. The germline CDR1 and CDR2 sequences are MNHEY and SVGAGI. CDR3 in amino acids: CASSVDSSSNTEAFF. The CDR3 nucleotides are TGTGCCAGCAGTGTGGACAGTTCCTCGAACACTGAAGCTTTCTTT.

The chain links TRBV5-1 to TRBJ2-7; TRBD2 matches at 7 bases. Trimming cost V 4 bases and J 2 bases; bases outside gene matches: 12. Germline V gene lookup returns CDR1 SGHRS and CDR2 YFSETQ. The CDR3 sequence is 16 residues long. As DNA, the CDR3 is TGCGCCAGCAGCCCGGAACCTAGCGGACTCCCCTACGAGCAGTACTTC. It translates to CASSPEPSGLPYEQYF.

The chain links TRBV20-1 to TRBJ2-3, with D uncertain. The CDR3 runs 11 residues. Germline assignment: CDR1 DFQATT and CDR2 SNEGSKA (reference sequence). V lost 7 bases, J lost 9 bases, and 14 bases lay in between. The CDR3 coding sequence is TGCAGTGTCCTATCTGGACCAACGCAGTATTTT. It encodes CSVLSGPTQYF.

J is TRBJ2-3 and V is TRBV5-1; tentative D call: TRBD1 (6 bases). CDR1 and CDR2 (germline): SGHRS, YFSETQ. Trimming pared 4 bases from V and 1 base from J, leaving 13 bases between. There are 15 residues in the CDR3. CDR3 sequence (DNA): TGCGCCAGCAGCCCTACAGGGAAGGGCACAGATACGCAGTATTTT. This encodes CASSPTGKGTDTQYF.

The DNA for the CDR3 is TGTGCCAGCAGCACCCCGGGACAGCAGTTCTTC. Translated: CASSTPGQQFF. The chain combines TRBV9 with TRBJ2-1; perhaps D is TRBD1 or TRBD2 (5 bases each). Germline loops: CDR1 SGDLS, CDR2 YYNGEE. The CDR3 extends over 11 amino acids. The germline V and J ends were trimmed by 4 bases and 11 bases, with 10 bases remaining between them.

The V gene is TRBV9, the J gene TRBJ1-4; TRBD1 is a possible D gene (6 bases). The CDR3 loop spans 14 amino acids. CDR1 is SGDLS, CDR2 YYNGEE, per germline. The germline V and J ends were trimmed by 6 bases and 7 bases, with 16 bases remaining between them. DNA for the CDR3: TGTGCCAGCAATATGGGGGCAAAGGGTGAAAAACTGTTTTTT. Its translation is CASNMGAKGEKLFF. Based on the CDR3 plus reference TRBV9 and TRBJ1-4, the full variable domain is DSGVTQTPKHLITATGQRVTLRCSPRSGDLSVYWYQQSLDQGLQFLIQYYNGEERAKGNILERFSAQQFPDLHSELNLSSLELGDSALYFCASNMGAKGEKLFFGSGTQLSVL.

The V call is TRBV4-1, the J call TRBJ2-1; D remains unclear. Germline lookup yields CDR1 MGHRA and CDR2 YSYEKL. The CDR3 loop spans 14 amino acids. V was shortened by 0 bases and J by 9 bases, with 12 bases between the two germline ends. The CDR3: CASSQDPRASEQFF. The CDR3 DNA is TGCGCCAGCAGCCAAGATCCAAGGGCAAGTGAGCAGTTCTTC.

CDR3 residues: CASSNSDITRINQPQHF. CDR3 DNA: TGTGCCAGCAGCAACTCGGATATAACACGAATAAATCAGCCCCAGCATTTT. The chain carries TRBV21-1 and TRBJ1-5. TRBV21-1 has pseudogene status. The CDR3 runs to 17 residues.